What follows are 17 T cell receptor beta chains derived from one specimen sequenced in a study of cytomegalovirus exposure and HLA in healthy donors. The PCR contained 60 Vbeta and 13 Jbeta primers. The assay was immunoSEQ multiplex PCR, and TCRdb's table has in-frame clones only and misses some. Recorded for this sample: about 160,000 clones. The sample consisted of PBMCs. These receptors were taken from a man aged 25-45 years in good health and CMV-seronegative.

V gene TRBV5-6 combines with J gene TRBJ1-5; possibly TRBD1 for D (6 bases). Trimming took off 1 base at V and 0 bases at J, with 14 bases between the two ends. This CDR3 has 17 amino acids. Germline loops: CDR1 SGHDT, CDR2 YYEEEE. The CDR3 DNA is TGTGCCAGCAGCTTGCGACCGGGACAACATAGCAATCAGCCCCAGCATTTT. Protein product: CASSLRPGQHSNQPQHF. The variable domain in full, with the rest retrieved from reference TRBV5-6 and TRBJ1-5, is DAGVTQSPTHLIKTRGQQVTLRCSPKSGHDTVSWYQQALGQGPQFIFQYYEEEERQRGNFPDRFSGHQFPNYSSELNVNALLLGDSALYLCASSLRPGQHSNQPQHFGDGTRLSIL.

The genes are TRBV7-9 and TRBJ2-4; 9 nucleotides line up with TRBD2. Germline trimming cut 6 bases from V and 9 bases from J; bases unmatched to any gene: 9. The CDR3 runs to 14 residues. Germline V gene sequence: CDR1 SEHNR, CDR2 FQNEAQ (reference sequence). The CDR3 region is CASSSGSGPPIQYF. The CDR3 DNA reads TGTGCCAGCAGTAGCGGGAGCGGCCCCCCCATTCAGTACTTC.

The genes are TRBV7-3 and TRBJ1-3; no clear D. Germline CDR1 and CDR2: SGHTA and FQGTGA. Deletions cut 3 bases from V and 0 bases from J, with 9 bases between. This CDR3 comprises 15 residues. In DNA form, the CDR3 reads TGTGCCAGCAGCTTTTCTCCGGGCTCTGGAAACACCATATATTTT. It encodes CASSFSPGSGNTIYF.

The rearrangement joins TRBV18 to TRBJ2-2; weak D call: TRBD2 (5 bases). The germline V gene has CDR1 KGHSH and CDR2 LQKENI. V was shortened by 1 base and J by 3 bases, with 6 bases between the two germline ends. This CDR3 is built from 14 residues. The CDR3 region is CASSPQGDTGELFF. CDR3 coding DNA: TGTGCCAGCTCACCACAGGGAGACACCGGGGAGCTGTTTTTT. Combining the CDR3 with reference TRBV18 and TRBJ2-2 gives the whole variable domain NAGVMQNPRHLVRRRGQEARLRCSPMKGHSHVYWYRQLPEEGLKFMVYLQKENIIDESGMPKERFSAEFPKEGPSILRIQQVVRGDSAAYFCASSPQGDTGELFFGEGSRLTVL.

This rearrangement joins TRBV4-1 to TRBJ1-4, with 11 nucleotides matching TRBD1. V gave up 0 bases and J gave up 8 bases; unmatched junction bases: 11. Germline V gene sequence: CDR1 MGHRA, CDR2 YSYEKL. The CDR3 is made up of 18 amino acids. Written as DNA, the CDR3 is TGCGCCAGCAGCCAAGATCATGCCGGGGGACAGGGGGGAGAAAAACTGTTTTTT. It is translated as CASSQDHAGGQGGEKLFF.

A remark on this clone: Distinct nucleotide sequences in the sample also encode this CDR3. CDR3 coding DNA: TGTGCCAGCAGCCAAGCAGGGGTTCATGGCTACACCTTC. It encodes CASSQAGVHGYTF. The chain joins TRBV14 to TRBJ1-2; D is perhaps TRBD1 (6 bases). This CDR3 has 13 amino acids. In germline, CDR1 is SGHDN, CDR2 FVKESK. V gave up 1 base and J gave up 6 bases, with 9 bases separating them.

V gene TRBV7-8 combines with J gene TRBJ1-5; D may be TRBD1 (6 bases). The CDR3 spans 14 residues. CDR1 and CDR2 (germline): SGHVS, FQNEAQ. Trimming removed 5 bases from V and 3 bases from J, with 11 bases in between. The chain's CDR3 is CASSPGQNNQPQHF. In nucleotides, the CDR3 is TGTGCCAGCAGCCCCGGACAGAACAATCAGCCCCAGCATTTT.

This chain connects TRBV4-2 to TRBJ2-3; no firm D call. Trimming removed 0 bases from V and 4 bases from J, with 5 bases in between. The CDR3 covers 13 residues. The germline V gene has CDR1 LGHNA and CDR2 YNFKEQ. The DNA of the CDR3 is TGTGCCAGCAGCCAAGATCGTTCAGATACGCAGTATTTT. As protein: CASSQDRSDTQYF.

The rearrangement uses TRBV9 and TRBJ1-2; a possible D gene is TRBD1 (6 bases). Germline V CDR1 and CDR2: SGDLS, YYNGEE. V lost 3 bases and J lost 4, with 10 bases in between. This CDR3 contains 13 residues. CDR3 residues: CASSDRVSYGYTF. The DNA for the CDR3 is TGTGCCAGCAGCGACAGGGTTAGCTATGGCTACACCTTC. Full variable domain (rest looked up from reference TRBV9 and TRBJ1-2): DSGVTQTPKHLITATGQRVTLRCSPRSGDLSVYWYQQSLDQGLQFLIQYYNGEERAKGNILERFSAQQFPDLHSELNLSSLELGDSALYFCASSDRVSYGYTFGSGTRLTVV.

CDR3 sequence (DNA): TGTGCCAGCAGCCAGGGGAGGGAGGGCGCCGAGCAGTACTTC. It specifies CASSQGREGAEQYF. The chain employs TRBV14 and TRBJ2-7; 7 bases map to TRBD2. The CDR3 sequence is 14 residues long. From germline, CDR1 is SGHDN and CDR2 FVKESK. V dropped 3 bases and J dropped 6; count of bases not matched to a gene: 8.

The chain couples TRBV5-4 to TRBJ1-1, with D possibly TRBD1 on 6 matching bases. The CDR3 length is 13 residues. The germline V and J ends were trimmed by 2 bases and 5 bases, with 10 bases remaining between them. Germline values: CDR1 SGHNT, CDR2 YYREEE (reference sequence). The CDR3 DNA reads TGTGCCAGCAGCTTATCGAGGGGGACTGAAGCTTTCTTT. This encodes CASSLSRGTEAFF.

The chain has TRBV9 and TRBJ2-7; 8 bases match TRBD2. From germline, CDR1 is SGDLS and CDR2 YYNGEE. The CDR3 spans 15 residues. V was pared by 7 bases and J by 2 bases, with 11 bases of the junction left unmatched. This chain's CDR3 is CASGPSAGGTYEQYF. CDR3 coding DNA: TGTGCCAGCGGCCCTTCCGCGGGAGGAACCTACGAGCAGTACTTC.

The chain employs TRBV6-5 and TRBJ1-4; 10 nucleotides line up with TRBD1. This CDR3 is built from 15 residues. The germline gives CDR1 MNHEY, CDR2 SVGAGI. Trimming took 4 bases from V and 7 from J; bases not matched to a gene: 6. CDR3 residues: CASSSQTGGGEKLFF. The CDR3 DNA is TGTGCCAGCAGTTCCCAGACAGGGGGCGGTGAAAAACTGTTTTTT.

The rearrangement uses TRBV7-2 and TRBJ2-5, with 9 bases aligning to TRBD2. Unmatched junction bases numbered 8, after V lost 2 bases and J lost 7 bases. The CDR3 is 15 amino acids. The germline CDR1 and CDR2 sequences are SGHTA and FQGNSA. As DNA, the CDR3 is TGTGCCAGCAGCTTAACCGGGACTAGCTTTGGGACCCAGTACTTC. Its protein product is CASSLTGTSFGTQYF.

V gene TRBV6-6 combines with J gene TRBJ2-7; D is perhaps TRBD1 (5 bases). The CDR3 spans 14 residues. Germline-derived CDR1 and CDR2 are MNHNY and SVGAGI (reference sequence). Trimming removed 4 bases at V and 6 bases at J, with 16 bases between. CDR3 coding DNA: TGTGCCAGCAGTTTCTCGACAGCTGCGGTCGAGCAGTACTTC. Its protein product is CASSFSTAAVEQYF.

CDR3 amino acids: CASSIGGGHPGYTF. For the CDR3, the DNA is TGTGCCAGTAGTATAGGGGGGGGCCATCCAGGCTACACCTTC. The V call is TRBV19, the J call TRBJ1-2, with D perhaps matching TRBD1 (6 bases). The CDR3 is made up of 14 amino acids. Germline loops: CDR1 LNHDA, CDR2 SQIVND (reference sequence). V was pared by 1 base and J by 8 bases, with 14 bases between.

The CDR3, as DNA: TGTGCCAGCAGCTTTTCCAGCCAAGAGACCCAGTACTTC. Translating it yields CASSFSSQETQYF. The chain has TRBV7-9 and TRBJ2-5; no clear D gene. V lost 3 bases and J lost 1, with 6 bases in between. CDR1 is SEHNR, CDR2 FQNEAQ, per germline (reference sequence). The length of the CDR3 is 13 residues.